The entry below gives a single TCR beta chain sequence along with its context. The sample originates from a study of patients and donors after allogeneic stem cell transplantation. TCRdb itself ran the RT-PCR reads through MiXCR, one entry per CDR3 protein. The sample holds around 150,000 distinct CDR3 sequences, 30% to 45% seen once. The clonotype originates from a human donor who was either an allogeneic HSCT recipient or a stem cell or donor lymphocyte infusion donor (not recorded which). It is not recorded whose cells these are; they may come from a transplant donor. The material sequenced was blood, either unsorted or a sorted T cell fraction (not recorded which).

CDR3 sequence reads: CASSTQGLADFSSYNEQFF. The CDR3 coding sequence is TGTGCCAGCAGCACTCAGGGACTAGCGGACTTTAGCTCCTACAATGAGCAGTTCTTC. The chain recombines TRBV4-2 with TRBJ2-1; 11 positions match TRBD2. Germline V gene sequence: CDR1 LGHNA, CDR2 YNFKEQ. The CDR3 length is 19 residues. V shed 5 bases, J shed 0 bases, and the junction held 12 bases outside the gene matches.